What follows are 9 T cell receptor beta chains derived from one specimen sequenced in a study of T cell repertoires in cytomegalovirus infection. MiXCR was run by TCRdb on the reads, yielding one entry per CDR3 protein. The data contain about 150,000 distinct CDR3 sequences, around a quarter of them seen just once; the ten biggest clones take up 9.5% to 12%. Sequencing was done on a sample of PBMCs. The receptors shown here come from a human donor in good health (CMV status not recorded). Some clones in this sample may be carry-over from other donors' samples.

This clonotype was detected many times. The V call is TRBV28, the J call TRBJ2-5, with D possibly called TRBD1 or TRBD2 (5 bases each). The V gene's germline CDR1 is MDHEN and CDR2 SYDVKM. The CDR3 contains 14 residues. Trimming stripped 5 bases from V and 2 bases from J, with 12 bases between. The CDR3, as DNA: TGTGCCAGCAGTCCAGGGACGTTTCAAGAGACCCAGTACTTC. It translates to CASSPGTFQETQYF.

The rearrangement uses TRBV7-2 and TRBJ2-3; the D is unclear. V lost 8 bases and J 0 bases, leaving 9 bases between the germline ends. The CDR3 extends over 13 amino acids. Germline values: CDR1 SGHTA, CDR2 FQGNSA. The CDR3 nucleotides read TGTGCCAGCGCATTACATAGCACAGATACGCAGTATTTT. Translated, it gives CASALHSTDTQYF.

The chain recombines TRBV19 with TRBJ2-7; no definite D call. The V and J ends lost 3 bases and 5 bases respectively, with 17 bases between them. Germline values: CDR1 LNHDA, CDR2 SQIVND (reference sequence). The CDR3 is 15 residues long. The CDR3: CASSIRYSLRDEQYF. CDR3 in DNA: TGTGCCAGTAGTATCCGGTACAGCCTAAGGGACGAGCAGTACTTC.

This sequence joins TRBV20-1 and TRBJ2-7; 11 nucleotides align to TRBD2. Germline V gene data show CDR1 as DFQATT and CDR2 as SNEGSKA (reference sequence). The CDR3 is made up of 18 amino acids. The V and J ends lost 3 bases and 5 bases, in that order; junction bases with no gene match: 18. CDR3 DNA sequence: TGCAGTGCTAGTCTAAGGGCTAGCGGGGGGTCCAGGCCCAACGAGCAGTACTTC. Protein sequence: CSASLRASGGSRPNEQYF.

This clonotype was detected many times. CDR3 coding DNA: TGTGCCAGCAGCGGGGGACAGGACTACTACGAGCAGTACTTC. As protein: CASSGGQDYYEQYF. The chain joins TRBV9 to TRBJ2-7; 8 positions match TRBD1. CDR1 and CDR2 from the germline V gene are SGDLS and YYNGEE. This CDR3 is 14 amino acids long. The V gene end was trimmed by 3 bases and the J gene end by 3 bases; junction bases not matched to a gene: 5.

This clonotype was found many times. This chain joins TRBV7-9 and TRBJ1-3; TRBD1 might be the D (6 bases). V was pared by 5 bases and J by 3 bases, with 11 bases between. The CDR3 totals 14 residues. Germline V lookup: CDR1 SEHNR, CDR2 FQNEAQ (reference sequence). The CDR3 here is CASSNQGFGNTIYF. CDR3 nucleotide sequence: TGTGCCAGCAGCAACCAGGGGTTTGGAAACACCATATATTTT. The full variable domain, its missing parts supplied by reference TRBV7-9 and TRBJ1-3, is DTGVSQNPRHKITKRGQNVTFRCDPISEHNRLYWYRQTLGQGPEFLTYFQNEAQLEKSRLLSDRFSAERPKGSFSTLEIQRTEQGDSAMYLCASSNQGFGNTIYFGEGSWLTVV.

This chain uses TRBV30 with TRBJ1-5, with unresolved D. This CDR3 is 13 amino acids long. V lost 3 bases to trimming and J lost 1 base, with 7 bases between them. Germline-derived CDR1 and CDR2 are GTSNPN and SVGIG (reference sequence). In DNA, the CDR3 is TGTGCCTGGAGCGGCTCAAGCAATCAGCCCCAGCATTTT. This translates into CAWSGSSNQPQHF.

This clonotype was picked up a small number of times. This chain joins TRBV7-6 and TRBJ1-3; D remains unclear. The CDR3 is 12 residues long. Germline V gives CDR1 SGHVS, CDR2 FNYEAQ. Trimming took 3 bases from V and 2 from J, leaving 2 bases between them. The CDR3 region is CASSLTGNTIYF. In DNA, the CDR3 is TGTGCCAGCAGCTTGACTGGAAACACCATATATTTT.

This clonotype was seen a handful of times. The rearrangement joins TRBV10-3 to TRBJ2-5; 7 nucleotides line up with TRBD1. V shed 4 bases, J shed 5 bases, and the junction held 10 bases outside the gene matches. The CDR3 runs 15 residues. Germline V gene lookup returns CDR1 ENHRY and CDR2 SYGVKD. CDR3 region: CAISGQTGDGETQYF. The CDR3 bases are TGTGCCATCAGTGGACAAACAGGGGATGGGGAGACCCAGTACTTC.